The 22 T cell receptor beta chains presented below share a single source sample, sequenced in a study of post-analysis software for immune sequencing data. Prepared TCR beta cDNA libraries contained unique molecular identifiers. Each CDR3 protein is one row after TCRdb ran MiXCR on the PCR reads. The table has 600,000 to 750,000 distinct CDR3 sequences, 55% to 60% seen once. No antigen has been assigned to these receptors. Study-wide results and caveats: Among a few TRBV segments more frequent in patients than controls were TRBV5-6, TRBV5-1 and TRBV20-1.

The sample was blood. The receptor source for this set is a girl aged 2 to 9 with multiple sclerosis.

DNA of the CDR3: TGTGCCAGCAGCTTAGCCGGGTCTCGGGGGGAGACCCAGTACTTC. Residues: CASSLAGSRGETQYF. The V call is TRBV7-2, the J call TRBJ2-5, with a possible D match to TRBD2 (6 bases). Germline V gives CDR1 SGHTA, CDR2 FQGNSA. The CDR3 consists of 15 residues. The V end was cut by 0 bases, the J end by 5 bases, with 13 bases between.

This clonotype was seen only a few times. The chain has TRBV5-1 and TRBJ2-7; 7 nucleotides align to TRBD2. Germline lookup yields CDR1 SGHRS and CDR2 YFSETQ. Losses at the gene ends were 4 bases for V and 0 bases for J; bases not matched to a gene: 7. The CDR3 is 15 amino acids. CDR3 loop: CASSTSSGVSYEQYF. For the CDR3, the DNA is TGCGCCAGCAGCACCTCTAGCGGAGTCTCCTACGAGCAGTACTTC.

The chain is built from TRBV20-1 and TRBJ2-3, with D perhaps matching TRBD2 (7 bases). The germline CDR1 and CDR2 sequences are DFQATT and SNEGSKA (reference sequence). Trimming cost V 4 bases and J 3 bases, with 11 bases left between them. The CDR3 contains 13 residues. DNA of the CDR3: TGCAGTGCTAACCGGGGGGCGACAGATACGCAGTATTTT. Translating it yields CSANRGATDTQYF.

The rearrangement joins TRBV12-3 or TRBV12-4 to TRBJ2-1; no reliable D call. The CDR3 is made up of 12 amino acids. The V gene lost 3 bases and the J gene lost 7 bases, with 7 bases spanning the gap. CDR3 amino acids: CASSFDRNEQFF. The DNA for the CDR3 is TGTGCCAGCAGTTTCGATCGAAATGAGCAGTTCTTC.

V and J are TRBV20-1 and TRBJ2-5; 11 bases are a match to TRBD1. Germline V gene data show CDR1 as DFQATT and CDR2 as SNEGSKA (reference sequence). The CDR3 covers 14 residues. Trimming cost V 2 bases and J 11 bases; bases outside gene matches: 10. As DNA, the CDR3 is TGCAGTGCTAGATCAGGACAGGGGGCTGAGGAGCAGTACTTC. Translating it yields CSARSGQGAEEQYF.

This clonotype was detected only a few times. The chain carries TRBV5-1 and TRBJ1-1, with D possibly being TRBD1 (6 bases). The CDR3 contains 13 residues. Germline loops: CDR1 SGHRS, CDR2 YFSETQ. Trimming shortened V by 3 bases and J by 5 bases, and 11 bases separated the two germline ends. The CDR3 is CASSWGLGTEAFF. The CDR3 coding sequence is TGCGCCAGCAGCTGGGGGCTGGGAACTGAAGCTTTCTTT.

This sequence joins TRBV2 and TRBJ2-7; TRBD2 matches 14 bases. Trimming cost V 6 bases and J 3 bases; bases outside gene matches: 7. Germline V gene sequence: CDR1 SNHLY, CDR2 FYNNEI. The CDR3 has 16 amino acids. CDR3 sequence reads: CASRRGGLAGDYEQYF. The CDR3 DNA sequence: TGTGCCAGCAGGAGGGGGGGACTAGCGGGAGACTACGAGCAGTACTTC.

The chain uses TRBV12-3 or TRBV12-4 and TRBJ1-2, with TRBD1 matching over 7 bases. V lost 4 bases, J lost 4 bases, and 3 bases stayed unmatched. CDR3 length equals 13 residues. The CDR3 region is CASSYHRGYGYTF. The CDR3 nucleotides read TGTGCCAGCAGTTATCACAGGGGCTATGGCTACACCTTC.

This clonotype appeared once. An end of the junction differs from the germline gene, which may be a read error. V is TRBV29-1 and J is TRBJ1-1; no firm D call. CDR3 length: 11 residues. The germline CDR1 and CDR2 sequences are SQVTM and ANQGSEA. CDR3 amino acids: CSGESNTEAFF. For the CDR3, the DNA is TGCAGCGGTGAATCGAACACTGAAGCTTTCTTT.

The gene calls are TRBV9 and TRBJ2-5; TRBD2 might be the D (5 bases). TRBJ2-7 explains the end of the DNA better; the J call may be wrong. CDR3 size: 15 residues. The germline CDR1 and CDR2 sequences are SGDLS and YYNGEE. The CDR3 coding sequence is TGTGCCAGCAGCGTTCAACCAGCGGAGGTTTACGAGCAGTACTTC. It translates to CASSVQPAEVYEQYF.

The DNA of the CDR3 is TGCGCCAGCAGCCCAGGGATAGGAACCTACAATGAGCAGTACTTC. Its translation is CASSPGIGTYNEQYF. V is TRBV5-1 and J is TRBJ2-1, with D possibly matching TRBD1 (5 bases). The DNA end favors TRBJ2-7, so the J call may be wrong. The germline gives CDR1 SGHRS, CDR2 YFSETQ. The CDR3 contains 15 residues.

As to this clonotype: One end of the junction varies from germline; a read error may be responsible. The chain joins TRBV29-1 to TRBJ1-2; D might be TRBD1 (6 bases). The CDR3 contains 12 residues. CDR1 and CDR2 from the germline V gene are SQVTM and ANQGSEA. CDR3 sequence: CCVLTGMGGYTF. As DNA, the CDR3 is TGCTGCGTACTTACAGGGATGGGGGGCTACACCTTC.

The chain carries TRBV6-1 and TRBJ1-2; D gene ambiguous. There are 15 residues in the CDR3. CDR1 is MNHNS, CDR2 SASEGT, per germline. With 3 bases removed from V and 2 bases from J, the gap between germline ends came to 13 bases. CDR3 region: CASSENGVLNYGYTF. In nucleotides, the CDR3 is TGTGCCAGCAGTGAGAATGGGGTCTTAAACTATGGCTACACCTTC.

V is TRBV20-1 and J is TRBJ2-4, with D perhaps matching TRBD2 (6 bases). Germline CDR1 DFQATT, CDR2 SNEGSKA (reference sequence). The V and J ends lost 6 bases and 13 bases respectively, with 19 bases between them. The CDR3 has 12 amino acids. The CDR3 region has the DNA TGCAGTGCCACAGACCAACACCGGGGGCAGTACTTC. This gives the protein CSATDQHRGQYF.

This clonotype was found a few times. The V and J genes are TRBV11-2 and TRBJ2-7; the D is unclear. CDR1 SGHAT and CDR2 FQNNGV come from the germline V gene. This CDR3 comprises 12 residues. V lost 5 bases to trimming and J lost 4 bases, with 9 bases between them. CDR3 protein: CASSLRAYEQYF. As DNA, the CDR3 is TGTGCCAGCAGCCTCCGGGCTTACGAGCAGTACTTC.

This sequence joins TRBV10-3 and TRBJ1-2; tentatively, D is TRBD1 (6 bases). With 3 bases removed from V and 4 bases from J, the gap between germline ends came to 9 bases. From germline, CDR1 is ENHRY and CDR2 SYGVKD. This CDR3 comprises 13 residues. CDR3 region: CAISERQAYGYTF. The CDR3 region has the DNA TGTGCCATCAGTGAACGACAGGCCTATGGCTACACCTTC.

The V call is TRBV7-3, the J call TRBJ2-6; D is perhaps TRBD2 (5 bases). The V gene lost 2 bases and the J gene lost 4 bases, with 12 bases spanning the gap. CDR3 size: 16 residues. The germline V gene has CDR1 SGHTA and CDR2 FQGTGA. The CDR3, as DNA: TGTGCCAGCAGCTTACGGACTCCCTCGGGGGCCAACGTCCTGACTTTC. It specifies CASSLRTPSGANVLTF.

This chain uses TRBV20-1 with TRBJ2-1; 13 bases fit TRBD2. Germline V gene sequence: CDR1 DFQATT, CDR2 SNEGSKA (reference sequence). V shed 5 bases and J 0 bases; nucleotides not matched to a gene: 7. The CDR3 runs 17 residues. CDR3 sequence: CSAHGLAGEGSYNEQFF. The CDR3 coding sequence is TGCAGTGCTCACGGACTAGCGGGGGAAGGCTCCTACAATGAGCAGTTCTTC.

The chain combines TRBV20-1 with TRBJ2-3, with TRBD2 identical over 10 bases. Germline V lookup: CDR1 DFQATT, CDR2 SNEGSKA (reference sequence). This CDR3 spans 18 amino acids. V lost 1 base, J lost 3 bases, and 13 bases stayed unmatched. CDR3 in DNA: TGCAGTGCTAGAGGGGCGACCAAGAGCGGGAGGGGGACAGATACGCAGTATTTT. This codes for CSARGATKSGRGTDTQYF.

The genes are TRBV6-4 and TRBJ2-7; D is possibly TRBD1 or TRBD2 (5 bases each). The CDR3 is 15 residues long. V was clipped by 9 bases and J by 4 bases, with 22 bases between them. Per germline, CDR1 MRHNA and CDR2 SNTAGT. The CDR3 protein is CASPLGGSDFYEQYF. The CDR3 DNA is TGTGCCAGTCCTCTTGGGGGTTCCGATTTTTACGAGCAGTACTTC.

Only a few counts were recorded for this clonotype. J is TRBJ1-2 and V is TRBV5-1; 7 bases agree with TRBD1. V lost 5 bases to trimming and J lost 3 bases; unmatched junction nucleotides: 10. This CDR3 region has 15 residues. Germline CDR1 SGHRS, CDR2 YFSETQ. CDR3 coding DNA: TGCGCCAGCAGTTCTTCCGGGACAGCGGACTATGGCTACACCTTC. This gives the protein CASSSSGTADYGYTF. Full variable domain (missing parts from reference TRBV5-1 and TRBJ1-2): KAGVTQTPRYLIKTRGQQVTLSCSPISGHRSVSWYQQTPGQGLQFLFEYFSETQRNKGNFPGRFSGRQFSNSRSEMNVSTLELGDSALYLCASSSSGTADYGYTFGSGTRLTVV.

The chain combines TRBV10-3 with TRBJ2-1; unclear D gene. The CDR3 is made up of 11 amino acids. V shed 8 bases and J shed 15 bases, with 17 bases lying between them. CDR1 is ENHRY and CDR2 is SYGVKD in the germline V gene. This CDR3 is CAIGEDASPFF. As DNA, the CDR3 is TGTGCCATCGGCGAGGACGCGTCCCCGTTCTTC.